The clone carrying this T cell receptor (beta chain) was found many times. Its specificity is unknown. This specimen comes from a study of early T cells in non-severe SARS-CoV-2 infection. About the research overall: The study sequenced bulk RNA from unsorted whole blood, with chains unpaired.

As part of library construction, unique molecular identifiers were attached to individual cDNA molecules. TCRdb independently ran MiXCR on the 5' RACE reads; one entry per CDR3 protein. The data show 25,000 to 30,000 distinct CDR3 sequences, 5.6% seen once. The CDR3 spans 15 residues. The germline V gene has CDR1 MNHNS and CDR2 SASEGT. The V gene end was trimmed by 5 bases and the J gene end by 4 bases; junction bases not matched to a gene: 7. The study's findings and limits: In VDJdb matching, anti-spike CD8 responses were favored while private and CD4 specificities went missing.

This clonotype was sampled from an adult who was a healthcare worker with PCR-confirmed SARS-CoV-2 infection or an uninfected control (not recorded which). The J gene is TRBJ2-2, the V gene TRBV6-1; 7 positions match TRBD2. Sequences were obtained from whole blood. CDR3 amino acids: CASSPGLVVTGELFF. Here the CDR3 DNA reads TGTGCCAGCAGTCCCGGACTAGTGGTCACCGGGGAGCTGTTTTTT.